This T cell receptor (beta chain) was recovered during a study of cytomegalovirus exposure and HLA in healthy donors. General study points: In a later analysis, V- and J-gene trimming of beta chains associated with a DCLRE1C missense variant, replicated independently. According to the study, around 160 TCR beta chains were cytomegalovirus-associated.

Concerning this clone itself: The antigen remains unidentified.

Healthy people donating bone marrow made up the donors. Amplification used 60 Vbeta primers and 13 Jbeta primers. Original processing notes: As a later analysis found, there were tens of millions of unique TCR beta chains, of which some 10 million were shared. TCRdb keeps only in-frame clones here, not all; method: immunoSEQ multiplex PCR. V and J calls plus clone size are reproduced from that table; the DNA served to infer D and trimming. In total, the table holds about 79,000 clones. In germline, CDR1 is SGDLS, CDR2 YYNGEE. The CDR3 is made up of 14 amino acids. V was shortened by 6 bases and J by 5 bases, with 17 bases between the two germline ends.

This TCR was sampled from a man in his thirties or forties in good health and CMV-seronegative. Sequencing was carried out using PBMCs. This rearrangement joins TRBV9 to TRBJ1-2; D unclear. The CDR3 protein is CASTPGSFEYGYTF. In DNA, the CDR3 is TGTGCCAGCACCCCCGGGAGTTTTGAGTATGGCTACACCTTC.